These 7 T cell receptor beta chains came from one sample sequenced in a study of blood T cells in healthy people across ages. For the second PCR, which ran for about 6 to 11 cycles, a sample-barcoded 5' primer and a J-beta primer mix were used. MiXCR was run by TCRdb on the 5' RACE reads, yielding one entry per CDR3 protein. The sample records 1,100,000 or so distinct CDR3 sequences, more than 40% being singletons. Specimen: blood. These receptors all stem from a woman aged 55 to 70 in good health.

The gene calls are TRBV29-1 and TRBJ1-2, with a tentative D call TRBD1 (5 bases). The germline CDR1 and CDR2 sequences are SQVTM and ANQGSEA. The CDR3 covers 15 residues. V dropped 0 bases and J dropped 10 bases, with 21 bases sitting between them. Written as DNA, the CDR3 is TGCAGCGTTGAAGATCCTGCTAACCTATTGGGGGACTACACCTTC. It codes for CSVEDPANLLGDYTF.

The CDR3 loop is CASSRRMSSSYNEQFF. In DNA form, the CDR3 reads TGTGCCAGCAGCCGCCGAATGTCGAGCTCCTACAATGAGCAGTTCTTC. This chain connects TRBV7-2 to TRBJ2-1, with no clear D. Per germline, CDR1 SGHTA and CDR2 FQGNSA. The CDR3 covers 16 residues. The V gene lost 5 bases and the J gene lost 0 bases, with 14 bases spanning the gap.

This clonotype was observed a handful of times. The chain joins TRBV25-1 to TRBJ1-1, with a possible D match to TRBD1 (5 bases). Trimming removed 6 bases at V and 3 bases at J, with 14 bases between. Germline values: CDR1 MGHDK, CDR2 SYGVNS. This CDR3 contains 14 residues. CDR3 sequence (DNA): TGTGCCAGCAGCCGGCGAGGGGAGTACACTGAAGCTTTCTTT. Translating gives CASSRRGEYTEAFF.

This clonotype was seen only a few times. The chain is built from TRBV20-1 and TRBJ2-4, with 9 bases matching TRBD2. The tail of the sequence fits TRBJ2-7 better, so the J call may be wrong. The CDR3 length is 14 residues. Germline V gene sequence: CDR1 DFQATT, CDR2 SNEGSKA (reference sequence). CDR3 region: CSARVPAGGPEQYF. The CDR3 DNA is TGCAGTGCTAGAGTCCCAGCGGGAGGCCCCGAGCAGTACTTC.

The rearrangement links TRBV4-2 to TRBJ2-7; the match to TRBD2 covers 11 bases. The CDR3 extends over 15 amino acids. J gave up 2 bases and V 3 bases, and 3 bases lay outside the gene matches. Germline V gene lookup returns CDR1 LGHNA and CDR2 YNFKEQ. The CDR3 nucleotides are TGTGCCAGCAGCCAGGAGGGACTAGCGGCCTACGAGCAGTACTTC. Translation: CASSQEGLAAYEQYF.

This sequence joins TRBV28 and TRBJ2-1, with TRBD2 matching 12 bases. Germline V gene lookup returns CDR1 MDHEN and CDR2 SYDVKM. CDR3 size: 14 residues. V trimming: 4 bases; J trimming: 6 bases; junction bases outside the gene matches: 1. The CDR3 reads CASSWGLAGNEQFF. The CDR3 region has the DNA TGTGCCAGCAGTTGGGGACTAGCGGGCAATGAGCAGTTCTTC. Looking up the rest from reference TRBV28 and TRBJ2-1 gives the full variable domain: DVKVTQSSRYLVKRTGEKVFLECVQDMDHENMFWYRQDPGLGLRLIYFSYDVKMKEKGDIPEGYSVSREKKERFSLILESASTNQTSMYLCASSWGLAGNEQFFGPGTRLTVL.

This rearrangement joins TRBV10-3 to TRBJ2-7; TRBD1 matches 9 bases. CDR1 is ENHRY, CDR2 SYGVKD, per germline. This CDR3 is built from 14 residues. V lost 4 bases to trimming and J lost 4 bases; unmatched junction nucleotides: 5. The CDR3 nucleotides are TGTGCCATCAGTGTTTCCGGGACAGGGTACGAGCAGTACTTC. Translated, it gives CAISVSGTGYEQYF.